Below are 13 T cell receptor beta chains sequenced from a single sample in a study of cytomegalovirus exposure and HLA in healthy donors. The PCR made use of 60 Vbeta and 13 Jbeta primers. Profiled with immunoSEQ multiplex PCR; TCRdb holds only in-frame clones, not every one. Here the sample spans about 150,000 clones, about 80% being singletons. The specimen was PBMCs. Receptor source: a man aged 40-49 years in good health and CMV-seronegative.

The chain has TRBV7-6 and TRBJ1-1; maybe TRBD1 (6 bases). Germline-derived CDR1 and CDR2 are SGHVS and FNYEAQ. There are 14 residues in the CDR3. The ends were cut back, 2 bases at V and 5 bases at J, with 12 bases in the middle. The CDR3 protein is CASSLQGRGTEAFF. The CDR3 DNA reads TGTGCCAGCAGCTTACAAGGGAGGGGGACTGAAGCTTTCTTT.

DNA of the CDR3: TGTGCCAGCGACACCTCTTCTAACTATGGCTACACCTTC. Amino acids: CASDTSSNYGYTF. The V call is TRBV2, the J call TRBJ1-2, with D unresolved. The CDR3 spans 13 residues. Between the trimmed V and J ends, which lost 8 bases and 0 bases, there was a span of 10 bases. From germline, CDR1 is SNHLY and CDR2 FYNNEI.

V is TRBV19 and J is TRBJ2-1; no clear D gene. The germline V gene encodes CDR1 LNHDA and CDR2 SQIVND (reference sequence). The CDR3 has 12 residues. V lost 3 bases and J lost 10, with 10 bases in between. The chain's CDR3 is CASSILPQEQFF. CDR3 bases: TGTGCCAGTAGTATCCTCCCCCAGGAGCAGTTCTTC.

J is TRBJ2-5 and V is TRBV9; 7 bases match TRBD2. Germline CDR1 reads SGDLS; CDR2 reads YYNGEE. The CDR3 covers 19 residues. V was pared by 0 bases and J by 1 base, with 15 bases of the junction left unmatched. CDR3 in DNA: TGTGCCAGCAGCGTAGTGGCTAGCGGAGGCGGGCCGGGCCAAGAGACCCAGTACTTC. It yields the protein CASSVVASGGGPGQETQYF.

The chain employs TRBV7-3 and TRBJ2-1; 9 bases match TRBD2. CDR3 length: 15 amino acids. Looked up from germline, CDR1 is SGHTA and CDR2 is FQGTGA. V lost 0 bases, J lost 7 bases, and 4 bases stayed unmatched. The CDR3 DNA is TGTGCCAGCAGCTTAACCTGGCGGGAGGGGAATGAGCAGTTCTTC. Translation: CASSLTWREGNEQFF.

J is TRBJ1-2 and V is TRBV28; 7 bases line up with TRBD1. The germline CDR1 and CDR2 sequences are MDHEN and SYDVKM. The CDR3 is 15 residues long. J lost 3 bases, V lost 7 bases, and 11 bases had no gene match. The CDR3 region is CASTDEGAPHYGYTF. The CDR3 DNA reads as TGTGCCAGCACAGACGAGGGGGCGCCTCACTATGGCTACACCTTC.

For the CDR3, the DNA is TGTGCCAGCTCACCAGGACAGGAGAACTATGGCTACACCTTC. Protein sequence: CASSPGQENYGYTF. The chain is built from TRBV18 and TRBJ1-2, with 7 bases lining up with TRBD1. Trimming removed 2 bases from V and 2 bases from J; junction bases left unmatched: 2. From germline, CDR1 is KGHSH and CDR2 LQKENI. The CDR3 consists of 14 residues.

The V call is TRBV4-2, the J call TRBJ2-1, with 8 bases matching TRBD2. The germline CDR1 and CDR2 sequences are LGHNA and YNFKEQ. V lost 0 bases, J lost 5 bases, and 3 bases stayed unmatched. CDR3 size: 15 residues. Written as DNA, the CDR3 is TGTGCCAGCAGCCAAGAATCGGGAGGGAACAATGAGCAGTTCTTC. Its protein product is CASSQESGGNNEQFF.

The chain links TRBV6-4 to TRBJ2-7; the match to TRBD1 covers 11 bases. CDR3 length: 14 amino acids. Germline V gives CDR1 MRHNA, CDR2 SNTAGT. J was trimmed by 3 bases and V by 5 bases; bases with no gene match: 3. The CDR3 DNA follows: TGTGCCAGCAGTCGGGACAGGGGGGACTACGAGCAGTACTTC. Protein: CASSRDRGDYEQYF.

V is TRBV5-6 and J is TRBJ1-2, with D possibly TRBD1 on 6 matching bases. Trimming took 1 base from V and 2 from J, leaving 9 bases between them. This CDR3 contains 14 residues. Germline CDR1 reads SGHDT; CDR2 reads YYEEEE. The DNA for the CDR3 is TGTGCCAGCAGCTTGCCGGGGGGCAACTATGGCTACACCTTC. The encoded protein is CASSLPGGNYGYTF.

This clone was seen only a few times. This rearrangement joins TRBV9 to TRBJ2-3; tentative D call: TRBD2 (5 bases). The CDR3 has 13 amino acids. The germline V and J ends were trimmed by 10 bases and 5 bases, with 17 bases remaining between them. Germline V lookup: CDR1 SGDLS, CDR2 YYNGEE. The CDR3 region is CASEGVSRDTQYF. In DNA, the CDR3 is TGTGCCTCCGAGGGAGTCTCGAGAGATACGCAGTATTTT.

The V call is TRBV5-1, the J call TRBJ2-7; 8 bases align to TRBD2. The CDR3 runs to 13 residues. Germline values: CDR1 SGHRS, CDR2 YFSETQ. Losses at the gene ends were 5 bases for V and 2 bases for J; bases not matched to a gene: 3. Here the CDR3 DNA reads TGCGCCAGCAGGCGGGAGGTTCCCTACGAGCAGTACTTC. This sequence encodes CASRREVPYEQYF.

Written as DNA, the CDR3 is TGTGCCAGCAGTTACTCGCAACTCCCGGCGGACTATGGCTACACCTTC. As protein: CASSYSQLPADYGYTF. V and J are TRBV6-5 and TRBJ1-2; no reliable D call. The germline CDR1 and CDR2 sequences are MNHEY and SVGAGI. The ends were cut back, 0 bases at V and 3 bases at J, with 14 bases in the middle. The CDR3 extends over 16 amino acids.